This TCR beta chain emerged from a study of shared clonotypes between healthy human individuals. Broader study findings: Estimated richness values were generally larger in naive subsets than in memory subsets.

The method was immunoSEQ multiplex PCR; TCRdb's version includes in-frame clones alone and lacks a portion of them. The sample includes approximately 1.5 million clones, under 99% seen only once; the top ten take roughly 0.4%. In regard to this clone: Its antigen is not known.

Sequences were obtained from naive CD4+ T cells sorted from blood. Subset here: CD45RA+ positively selected. The receptor was isolated from a man under 40 in good health.

CDR3 residues: CASSEAPIAGPQFF. The CDR3 coding sequence is TGTGCCAGCAGTGAAGCGCCTATAGCGGGACCGCAGTTCTTC. The chain couples TRBV6-1 to TRBJ2-1, with TRBD2 matching over 8 bases. This CDR3 has 14 amino acids. The V gene end was trimmed by 0 bases and the J gene end by 12 bases; junction bases not matched to a gene: 7. The germline V gene encodes CDR1 MNHNS and CDR2 SASEGT.